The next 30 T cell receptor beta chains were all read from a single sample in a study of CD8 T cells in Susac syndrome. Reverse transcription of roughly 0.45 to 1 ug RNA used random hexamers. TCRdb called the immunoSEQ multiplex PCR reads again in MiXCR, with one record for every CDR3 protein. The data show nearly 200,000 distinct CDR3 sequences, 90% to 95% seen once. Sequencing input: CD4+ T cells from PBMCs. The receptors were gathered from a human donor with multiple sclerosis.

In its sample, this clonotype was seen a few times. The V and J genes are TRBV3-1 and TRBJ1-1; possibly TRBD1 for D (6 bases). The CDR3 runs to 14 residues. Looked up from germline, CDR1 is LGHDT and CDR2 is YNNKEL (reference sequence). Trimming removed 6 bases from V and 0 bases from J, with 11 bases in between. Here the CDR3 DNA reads TGTGCCAGCAGACCGGGGACAATGAACACTGAAGCTTTCTTT. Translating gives CASRPGTMNTEAFF.

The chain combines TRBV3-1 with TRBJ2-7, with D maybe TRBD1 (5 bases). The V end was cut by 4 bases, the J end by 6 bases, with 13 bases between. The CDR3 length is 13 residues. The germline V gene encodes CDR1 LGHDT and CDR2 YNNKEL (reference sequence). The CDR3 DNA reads TGTGCCAGCAGCCCCACCAGGGTCGGCGAGCAGTACTTC. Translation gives CASSPTRVGEQYF.

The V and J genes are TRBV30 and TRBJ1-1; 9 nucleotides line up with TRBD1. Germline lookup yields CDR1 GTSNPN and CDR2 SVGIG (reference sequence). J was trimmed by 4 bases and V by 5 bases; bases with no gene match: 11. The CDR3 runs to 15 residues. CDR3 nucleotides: TGTGCCTGGGATTCCGGGACAGGGAAAGGCACTGAAGCTTTCTTT. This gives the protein CAWDSGTGKGTEAFF.

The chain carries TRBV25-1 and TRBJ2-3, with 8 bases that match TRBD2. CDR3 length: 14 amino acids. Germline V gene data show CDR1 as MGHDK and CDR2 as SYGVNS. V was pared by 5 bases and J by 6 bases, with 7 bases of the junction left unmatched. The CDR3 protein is CASSLAGPRDTQYF. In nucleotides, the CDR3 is TGTGCCAGCAGTTTAGCGGGGCCGCGGGATACGCAGTATTTT. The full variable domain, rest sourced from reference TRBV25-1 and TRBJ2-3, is EADIYQTPRYLVIGTGKKITLECSQTMGHDKMYWYQQDPGMELHLIHYSYGVNSTEKGDLSSESTVSRIRTEHFPLTLESARPSHTSQYLCASSLAGPRDTQYFGPGTRLTVL.

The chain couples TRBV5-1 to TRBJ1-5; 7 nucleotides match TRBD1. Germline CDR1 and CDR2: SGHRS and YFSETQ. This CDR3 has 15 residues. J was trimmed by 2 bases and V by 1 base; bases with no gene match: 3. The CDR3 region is CASSLSGQGNQPQHF. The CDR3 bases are TGCGCCAGCAGCTTGAGTGGACAGGGCAATCAGCCCCAGCATTTT.

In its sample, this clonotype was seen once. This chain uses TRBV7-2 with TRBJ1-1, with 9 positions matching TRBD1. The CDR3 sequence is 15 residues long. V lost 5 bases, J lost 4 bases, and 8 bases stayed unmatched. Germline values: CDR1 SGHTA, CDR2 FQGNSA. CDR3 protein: CASSLWGQGFTEAFF. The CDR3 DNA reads TGTGCCAGCAGCCTCTGGGGACAGGGATTCACTGAAGCTTTCTTT.

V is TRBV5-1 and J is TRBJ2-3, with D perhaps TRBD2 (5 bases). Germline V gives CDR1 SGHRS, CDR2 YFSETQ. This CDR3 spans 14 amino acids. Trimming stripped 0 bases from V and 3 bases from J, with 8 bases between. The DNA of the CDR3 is TGCGCCAGCAGCTTGGGACTAACGACAGATACGCAGTATTTT. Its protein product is CASSLGLTTDTQYF.

In DNA form, the CDR3 reads TGCAGTGCTAGGACTAGCGGGAATAACGAGCAGTACTTC. Translated, it gives CSARTSGNNEQYF. V and J are TRBV20-1 and TRBJ2-7; 11 bases fit TRBD2. V gave up 3 bases and J gave up 5 bases; unmatched junction bases: 3. The length of the CDR3 is 13 residues. CDR1 is DFQATT, CDR2 SNEGSKA, per germline (reference sequence).

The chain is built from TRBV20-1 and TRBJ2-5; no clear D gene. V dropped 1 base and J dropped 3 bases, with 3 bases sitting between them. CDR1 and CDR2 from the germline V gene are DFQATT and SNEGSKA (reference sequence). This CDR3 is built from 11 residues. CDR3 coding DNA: TGCAGTGCTAGAGGCGAAGAGACCCAGTACTTC. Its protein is CSARGEETQYF.

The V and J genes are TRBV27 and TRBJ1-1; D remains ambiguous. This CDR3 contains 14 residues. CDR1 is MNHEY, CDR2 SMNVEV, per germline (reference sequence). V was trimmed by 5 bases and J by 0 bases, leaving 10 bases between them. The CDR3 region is CASSTVRLNTEAFF. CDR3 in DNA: TGTGCCAGCAGTACCGTGAGGTTGAACACTGAAGCTTTCTTT.

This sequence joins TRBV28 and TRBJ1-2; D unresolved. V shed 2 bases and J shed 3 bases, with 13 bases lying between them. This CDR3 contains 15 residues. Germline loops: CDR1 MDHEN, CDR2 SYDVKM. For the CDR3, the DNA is TGTGCCAGCAGTTTACGCGGAGGTATTGACTATGGCTACACCTTC. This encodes CASSLRGGIDYGYTF.

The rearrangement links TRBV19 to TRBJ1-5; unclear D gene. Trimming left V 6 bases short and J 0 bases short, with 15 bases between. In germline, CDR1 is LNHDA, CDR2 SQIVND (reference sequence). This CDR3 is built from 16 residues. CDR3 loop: CASSAAGRFSNQPQHF. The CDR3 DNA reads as TGTGCCAGTAGCGCGGCAGGCCGCTTTAGCAATCAGCCCCAGCATTTT. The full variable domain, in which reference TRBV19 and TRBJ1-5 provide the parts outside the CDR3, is DGGITQSPKYLFRKEGQNVTLSCEQNLNHDAMYWYRQDPGQGLRLIYYSQIVNDFQKGDIAEGYSVSREKKESFPLTVTSAQKNPTAFYLCASSAAGRFSNQPQHFGDGTRLSIL.

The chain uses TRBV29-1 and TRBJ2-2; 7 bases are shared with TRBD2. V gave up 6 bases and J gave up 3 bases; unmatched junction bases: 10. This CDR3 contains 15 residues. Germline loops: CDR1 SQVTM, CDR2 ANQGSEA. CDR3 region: CSVLREGSDTGELFF. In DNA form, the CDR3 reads TGCAGCGTCCTAAGGGAGGGATCGGACACCGGGGAGCTGTTTTTT.

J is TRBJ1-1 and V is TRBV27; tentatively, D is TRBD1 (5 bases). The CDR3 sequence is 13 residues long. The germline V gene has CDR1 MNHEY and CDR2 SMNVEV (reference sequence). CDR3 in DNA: TGTGCATCAGGGATCCACGCAGGCACTGAAGCTTTCTTT. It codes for CASGIHAGTEAFF.

CDR3 in amino acids: CASSFSGTTYNEQFF. For the CDR3, the DNA is TGCGCCAGCAGCTTCTCCGGGACTACCTACAATGAGCAGTTCTTC. This rearrangement joins TRBV5-1 to TRBJ2-1, with 7 bases matching TRBD2. The CDR3 is 15 residues long. V trimming: 2 bases; J trimming: 2 bases; junction bases outside the gene matches: 4. Germline CDR1 reads SGHRS; CDR2 reads YFSETQ.

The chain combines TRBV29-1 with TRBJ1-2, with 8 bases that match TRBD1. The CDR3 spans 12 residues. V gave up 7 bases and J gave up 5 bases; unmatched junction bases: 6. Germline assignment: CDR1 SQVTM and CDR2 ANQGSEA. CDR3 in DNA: TGCAGCGCCGGACAGGGCGGGTATGGCTACACCTTC. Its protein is CSAGQGGYGYTF.

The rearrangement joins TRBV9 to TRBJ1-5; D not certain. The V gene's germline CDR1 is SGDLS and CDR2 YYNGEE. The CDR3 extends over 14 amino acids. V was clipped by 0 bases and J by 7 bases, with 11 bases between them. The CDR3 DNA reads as TGTGCCAGCAGCGTAGATGGGCAAGGGCAGCCCCAGCATTTT. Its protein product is CASSVDGQGQPQHF.

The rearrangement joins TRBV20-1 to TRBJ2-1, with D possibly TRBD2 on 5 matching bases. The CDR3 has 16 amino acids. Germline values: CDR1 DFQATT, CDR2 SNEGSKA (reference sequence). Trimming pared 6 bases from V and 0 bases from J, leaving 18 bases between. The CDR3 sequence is CSATKLGQSSYNEQFF. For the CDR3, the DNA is TGCAGTGCGACTAAACTAGGTCAGAGCTCCTACAATGAGCAGTTCTTC.

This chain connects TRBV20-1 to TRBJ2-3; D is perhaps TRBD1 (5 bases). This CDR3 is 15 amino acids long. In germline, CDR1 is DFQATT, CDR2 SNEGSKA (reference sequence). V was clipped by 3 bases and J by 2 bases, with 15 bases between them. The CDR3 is CSASDSGGHTDTQYF. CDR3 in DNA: TGCAGTGCTAGCGATTCGGGCGGACACACAGATACGCAGTATTTT.

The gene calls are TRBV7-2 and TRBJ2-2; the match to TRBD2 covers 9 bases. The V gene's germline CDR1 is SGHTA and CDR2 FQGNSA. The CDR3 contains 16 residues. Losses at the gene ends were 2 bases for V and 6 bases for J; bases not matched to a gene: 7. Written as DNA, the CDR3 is TGTGCCAGCAGCTTATACGGCGGGAGGGCCTCCGGGGAGCTGTTTTTT. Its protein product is CASSLYGGRASGELFF.

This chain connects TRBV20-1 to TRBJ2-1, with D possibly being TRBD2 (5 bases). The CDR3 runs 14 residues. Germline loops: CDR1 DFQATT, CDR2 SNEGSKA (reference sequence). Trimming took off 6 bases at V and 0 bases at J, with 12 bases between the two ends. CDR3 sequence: CSAASYRSYNEQFF. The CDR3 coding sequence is TGCAGTGCAGCTAGCTACCGCTCCTACAATGAGCAGTTCTTC.

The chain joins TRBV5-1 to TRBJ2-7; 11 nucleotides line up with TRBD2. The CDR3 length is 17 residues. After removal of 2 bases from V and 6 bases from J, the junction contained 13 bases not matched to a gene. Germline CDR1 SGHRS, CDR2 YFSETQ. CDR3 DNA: TGCGCCAGCAGCTTTCCCGGGACTAGCGGAGGGGCCAGCGAGCAGTACTTC. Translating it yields CASSFPGTSGGASEQYF.

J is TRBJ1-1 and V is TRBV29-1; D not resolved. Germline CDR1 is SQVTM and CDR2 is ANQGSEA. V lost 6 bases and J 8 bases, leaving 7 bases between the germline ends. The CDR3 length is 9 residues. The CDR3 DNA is TGCAGCGTCGCAAACGAAGCTTTCTTT. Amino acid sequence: CSVANEAFF.

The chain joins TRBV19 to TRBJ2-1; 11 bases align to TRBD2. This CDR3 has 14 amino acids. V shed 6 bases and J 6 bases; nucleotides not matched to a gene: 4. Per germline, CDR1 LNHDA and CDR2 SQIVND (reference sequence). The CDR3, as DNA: TGTGCCAGTAGGACTAGCGGGAATTCCAATGAGCAGTTCTTC. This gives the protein CASRTSGNSNEQFF.

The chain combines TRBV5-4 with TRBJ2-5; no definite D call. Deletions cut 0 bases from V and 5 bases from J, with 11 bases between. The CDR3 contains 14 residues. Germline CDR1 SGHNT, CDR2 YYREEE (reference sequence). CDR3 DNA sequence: TGTGCCAGCAGCTTGGGACTCGTTAAGGAGACCCAGTACTTC. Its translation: CASSLGLVKETQYF.

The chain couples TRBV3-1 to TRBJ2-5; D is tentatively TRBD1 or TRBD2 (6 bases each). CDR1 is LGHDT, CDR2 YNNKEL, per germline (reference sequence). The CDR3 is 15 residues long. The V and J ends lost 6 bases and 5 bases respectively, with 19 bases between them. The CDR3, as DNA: TGTGCCAGCAGTCCACTTGTCGGGGGCGCGGAGACCCAGTACTTC. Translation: CASSPLVGGAETQYF.

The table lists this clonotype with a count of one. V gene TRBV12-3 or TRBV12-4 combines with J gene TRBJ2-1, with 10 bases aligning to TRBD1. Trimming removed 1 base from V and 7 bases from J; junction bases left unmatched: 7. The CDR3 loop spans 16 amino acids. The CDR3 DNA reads TGTGCCAGCAGTTTAGTTGGGACAGGGGCCTGGAATGAGCAGTTCTTC. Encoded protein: CASSLVGTGAWNEQFF.

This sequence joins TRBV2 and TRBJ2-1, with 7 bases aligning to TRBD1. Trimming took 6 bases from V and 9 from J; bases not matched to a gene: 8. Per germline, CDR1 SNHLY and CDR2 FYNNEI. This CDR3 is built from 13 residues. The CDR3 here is CASRGDSQVEQFF. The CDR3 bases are TGTGCCAGCAGGGGGGACAGCCAGGTTGAGCAGTTCTTC.

As DNA, the CDR3 is TGCGCCAGCAGCCAAGTATCGGGACAGGGGAAGGAGCAGTTCTTC. Its protein is CASSQVSGQGKEQFF. V is TRBV4-1 and J is TRBJ2-1; 10 bases map to TRBD1. Looked up from germline, CDR1 is MGHRA and CDR2 is YSYEKL. The V segment lost 1 base and the J segment 10 bases; nucleotides outside the gene matches: 7. CDR3 length equals 15 residues.

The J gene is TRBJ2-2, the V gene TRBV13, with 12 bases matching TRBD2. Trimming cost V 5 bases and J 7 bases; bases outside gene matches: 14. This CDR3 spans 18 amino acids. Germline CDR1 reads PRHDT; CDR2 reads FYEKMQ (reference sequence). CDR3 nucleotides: TGTGCCAGCAGCGCCCTCTGGGCTAGCGGGGGGGCCGGCGGGGAGCTGTTTTTT. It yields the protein CASSALWASGGAGGELFF.